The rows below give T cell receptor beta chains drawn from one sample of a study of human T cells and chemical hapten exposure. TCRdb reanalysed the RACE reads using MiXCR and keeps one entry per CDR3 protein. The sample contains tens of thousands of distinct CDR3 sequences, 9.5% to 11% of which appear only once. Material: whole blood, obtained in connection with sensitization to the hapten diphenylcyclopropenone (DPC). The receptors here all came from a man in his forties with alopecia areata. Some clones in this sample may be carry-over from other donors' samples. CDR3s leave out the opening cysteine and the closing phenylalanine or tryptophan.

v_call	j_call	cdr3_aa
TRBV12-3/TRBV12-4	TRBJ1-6	ASRASGSYNSPLH
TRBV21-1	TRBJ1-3	ASSKRDRSSSGNTIY
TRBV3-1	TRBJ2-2	ASSQSGGPNTGELF
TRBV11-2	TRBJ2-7	ASSLWDGVRDEQY
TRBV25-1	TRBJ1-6	ASSGGTSRAYNSPLH
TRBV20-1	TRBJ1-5	SASGANQPQH
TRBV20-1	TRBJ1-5	SARDRGRGRSQPQH
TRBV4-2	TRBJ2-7	ASSFGQGVYEQY
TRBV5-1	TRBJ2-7	ASSLITGGDQY
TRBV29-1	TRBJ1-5	SVILDSYNQPQH
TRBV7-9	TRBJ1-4	ASSLDRGTNEKLF
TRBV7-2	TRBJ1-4	ASSLAGKEKLF
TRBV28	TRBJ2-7	ASSPGQSYEQY
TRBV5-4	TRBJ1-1	ASSMGTGPPLNTEAF
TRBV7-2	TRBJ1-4	ASSFTGRTNEKLF
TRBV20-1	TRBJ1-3	SARGGRPSSGNTIY
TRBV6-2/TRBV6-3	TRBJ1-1	ASSYNGDMNTEAF
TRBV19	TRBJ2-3	ASTLKTRTDTQY
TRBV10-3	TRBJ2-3	AISEGVTDTQY
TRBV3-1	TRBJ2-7	ASSQGPGQGHEQY
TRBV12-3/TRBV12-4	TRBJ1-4	ASSSLTTGSEKLF
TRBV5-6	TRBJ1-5	ASSLQFNQPQH
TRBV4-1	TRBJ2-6	ASSQVSADSGANVLT
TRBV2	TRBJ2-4	ASSIGAKNIQY